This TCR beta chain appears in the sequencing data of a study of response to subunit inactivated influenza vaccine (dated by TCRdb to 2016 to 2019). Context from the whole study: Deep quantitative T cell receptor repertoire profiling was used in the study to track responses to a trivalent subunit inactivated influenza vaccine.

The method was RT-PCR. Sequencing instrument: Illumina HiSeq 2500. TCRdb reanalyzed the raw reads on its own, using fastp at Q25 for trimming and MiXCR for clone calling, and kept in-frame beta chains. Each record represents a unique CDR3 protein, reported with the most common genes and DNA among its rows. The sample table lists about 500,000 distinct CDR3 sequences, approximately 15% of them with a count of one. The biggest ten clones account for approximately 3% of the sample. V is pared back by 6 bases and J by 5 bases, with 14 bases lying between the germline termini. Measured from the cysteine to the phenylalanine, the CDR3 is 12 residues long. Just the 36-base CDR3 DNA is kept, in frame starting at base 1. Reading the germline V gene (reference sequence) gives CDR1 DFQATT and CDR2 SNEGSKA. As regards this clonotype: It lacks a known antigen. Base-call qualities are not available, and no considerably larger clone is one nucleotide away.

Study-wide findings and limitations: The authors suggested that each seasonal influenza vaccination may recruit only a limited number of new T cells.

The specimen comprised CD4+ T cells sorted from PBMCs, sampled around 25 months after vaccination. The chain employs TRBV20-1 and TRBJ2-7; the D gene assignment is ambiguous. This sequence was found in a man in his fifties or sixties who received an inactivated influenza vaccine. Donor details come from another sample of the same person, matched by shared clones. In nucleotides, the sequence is TGCAGTGCCCCGGGCCTAAGGGACGAGCAGTACTTC. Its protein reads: CSAPGLRDEQYF.